This TCR beta chain was identified in a study of cytomegalovirus exposure and HLA in healthy donors. Comment on this clone: Its antigen remains unidentified.

Regarding the study as a whole: Excluded were some V segments that proved indistinguishable, including TRBV6-2 and TRBV6-3. HLA restriction was apparent for most CMV-associated TCR beta chains in a later analysis. Altogether, 150 to 200 TCR beta chains were recorded as cytomegalovirus-associated.

V was pared by 4 bases and J by 6 bases, with 12 bases of the junction left unmatched. Looked up from germline, CDR1 is KGHSH and CDR2 is LQKENI. This CDR3 contains 15 residues. Amplification used 60 Vbeta primers and 13 Jbeta primers. Sequencing used immunoSEQ multiplex PCR; TCRdb keeps in-frame clones, though not all of them. The table includes 100,000 to 150,000 clones, about 82% detected once. Specimen: PBMCs. This receptor was obtained from a man between 50 and 59 years old in good health and CMV-seronegative. V gene TRBV18 combines with J gene TRBJ2-7; 7 bases align to TRBD1. CDR3 nucleotides: TGTGCCAGCTCACAAGCGACAGGGTCGGTCGGCGAGCAGTACTTC. Amino acid sequence: CASSQATGSVGEQYF. Supplemented by reference TRBV18 and TRBJ2-7, the full variable domain reads NAGVMQNPRHLVRRRGQEARLRCSPMKGHSHVYWYRQLPEEGLKFMVYLQKENIIDESGMPKERFSAEFPKEGPSILRIQQVVRGDSAAYFCASSQATGSVGEQYFGPGTRLTVT.